The present TCR beta chain was sequenced within a study of cytomegalovirus exposure and HLA in healthy donors. Findings and limits, study-wide: A link between a missense DCLRE1C variant and TCR beta V- and J-gene trimming emerged from a later analysis. Available immune exposure information was restricted to CMV serostatus only. TCR beta sequences reportedly predicted most subjects' HLA-A and HLA-B alleles accurately.

The PCR was carried out with 60 Vbeta primers and 13 Jbeta primers. Assay: immunoSEQ multiplex PCR; the TCRdb copy retains only in-frame clones and omits some. Here the sample spans some 56,000 clones, roughly four fifths being singletons. On this clone: Its antigen remains unknown.

Germline assignment: CDR1 SEHNR and CDR2 FQNEAQ (reference sequence). The CDR3 contains 13 residues. The V gene lost 5 bases and the J gene lost 5 bases, with 12 bases spanning the gap. The V gene is TRBV7-9, the J gene TRBJ1-1, with D possibly TRBD1 on 5 matching bases. What was sequenced was PBMCs. This TCR was recovered from a human donor in good health. The CDR3 sequence: CASSPPGGTEAFF. DNA for the CDR3: TGTGCCAGCAGCCCCCCGGGGGGGACTGAAGCTTTCTTT.